This T cell receptor (beta chain) was retrieved from a study of Tregs in tolerant kidney transplant recipients. Assay used: immunoSEQ multiplex PCR; TCRdb lists only in-frame clones, some missing. Of 2,800 or so clones listed, roughly 41% are singletons. On this clone itself: Its specificity is unknown.

Sequencing was performed on Tregs from blood grown in culture. The sequence was collected from a human donor in good health.

The CDR3 DNA is TGCAGCGTTGTAGGGGTTTCTGGAAACACCATATATTTT. Its translation is CSVVGVSGNTIYF. The chain recombines TRBV29-1 with TRBJ1-3; weak D call: TRBD1 (5 bases). Trimming took 4 bases from V and 1 from J, leaving 8 bases between them. Looked up from germline, CDR1 is SQVTM and CDR2 is ANQGSEA. The CDR3 totals 13 residues.